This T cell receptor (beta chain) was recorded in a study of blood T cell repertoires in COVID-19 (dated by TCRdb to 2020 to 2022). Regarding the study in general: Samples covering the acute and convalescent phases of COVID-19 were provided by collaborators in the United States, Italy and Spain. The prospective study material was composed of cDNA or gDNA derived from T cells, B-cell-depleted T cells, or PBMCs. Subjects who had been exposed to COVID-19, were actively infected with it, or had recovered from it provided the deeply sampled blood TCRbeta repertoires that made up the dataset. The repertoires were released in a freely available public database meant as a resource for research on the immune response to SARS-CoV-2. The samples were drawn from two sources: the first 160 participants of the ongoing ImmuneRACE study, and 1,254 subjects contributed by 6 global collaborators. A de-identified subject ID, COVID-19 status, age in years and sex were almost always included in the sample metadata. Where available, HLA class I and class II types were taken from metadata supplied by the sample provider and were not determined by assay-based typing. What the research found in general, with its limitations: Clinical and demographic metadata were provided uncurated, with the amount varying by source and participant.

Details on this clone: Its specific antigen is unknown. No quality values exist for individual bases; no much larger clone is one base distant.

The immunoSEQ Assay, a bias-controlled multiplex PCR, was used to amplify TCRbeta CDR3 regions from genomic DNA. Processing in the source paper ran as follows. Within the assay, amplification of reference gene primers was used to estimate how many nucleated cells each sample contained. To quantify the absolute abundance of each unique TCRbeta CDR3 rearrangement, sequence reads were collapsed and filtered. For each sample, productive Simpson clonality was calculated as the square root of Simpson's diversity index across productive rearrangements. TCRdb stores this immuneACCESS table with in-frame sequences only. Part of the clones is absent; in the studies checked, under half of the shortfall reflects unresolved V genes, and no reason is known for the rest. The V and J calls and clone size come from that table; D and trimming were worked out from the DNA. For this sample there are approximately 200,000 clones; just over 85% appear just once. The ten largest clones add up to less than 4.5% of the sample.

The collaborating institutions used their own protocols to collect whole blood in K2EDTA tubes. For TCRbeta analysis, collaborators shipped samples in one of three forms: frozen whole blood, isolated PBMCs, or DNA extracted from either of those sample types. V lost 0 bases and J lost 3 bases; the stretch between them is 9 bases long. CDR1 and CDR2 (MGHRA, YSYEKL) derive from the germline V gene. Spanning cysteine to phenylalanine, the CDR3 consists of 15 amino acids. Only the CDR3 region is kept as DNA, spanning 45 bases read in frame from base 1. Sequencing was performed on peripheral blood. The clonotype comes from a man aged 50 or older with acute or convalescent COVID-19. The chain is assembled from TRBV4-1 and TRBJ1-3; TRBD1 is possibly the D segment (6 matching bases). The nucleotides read TGCGCCAGCAGCCAAGACGGGACATTTGGAAACACCATATATTTT. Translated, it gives CASSQDGTFGNTIYF.